Below, 21 T cell receptor beta chains from the same sample are listed, as sequenced in a study of shared clonotypes between healthy human individuals. Sequencing used immunoSEQ multiplex PCR; TCRdb keeps in-frame clones, though not all of them. The sample lists around 700,000 clones; around 72% were seen once. Specimen: memory CD4+ T cells sorted from blood. Subset: CD45RA-negative fraction. The receptor set was obtained from a woman in her 30s in good health.

The DNA for the CDR3 is TGTGCCAGCAGTTTCCTGACAGGGAGCTCTGGAAACACCATATATTTT. Its protein is CASSFLTGSSGNTIYF. The rearrangement uses TRBV28 and TRBJ1-3; TRBD1 matches at 7 bases. The CDR3 is 16 amino acids. Germline V CDR1 and CDR2: MDHEN, SYDVKM. The V segment lost 3 bases and the J segment 0 bases; nucleotides outside the gene matches: 5.

The chain links TRBV11-2 to TRBJ1-2; 7 positions agree with TRBD1. Germline V CDR1 and CDR2: SGHAT, FQNNGV. The CDR3 has 14 residues. V shed 6 bases, J shed 3 bases, and the junction held 7 bases outside the gene matches. CDR3 DNA: TGTGCCAGCAGAGCAGGGGGTCTGGACTATGGCTACACCTTC. Translated, it gives CASRAGGLDYGYTF.

This chain connects TRBV30 to TRBJ2-1; 8 positions match TRBD1. Losses at the gene ends were 3 bases for V and 6 bases for J; bases not matched to a gene: 4. Germline V gene sequence: CDR1 GTSNPN, CDR2 SVGIG (reference sequence). This CDR3 contains 13 residues. The CDR3: CAWRTGVGNEQFF. The CDR3 DNA reads TGTGCCTGGAGGACAGGGGTCGGCAATGAGCAGTTCTTC.

The chain employs TRBV28 and TRBJ2-2; tentative D call: TRBD1 (6 bases). Per germline, CDR1 MDHEN and CDR2 SYDVKM. The CDR3 spans 16 residues. V was pared by 5 bases and J by 5 bases, with 18 bases between. Here the CDR3 DNA reads TGTGCCAGCAGTCCGGACAGATCGCTACATACCGGGGAGCTGTTTTTT. Translating it yields CASSPDRSLHTGELFF.

This sequence joins TRBV10-2 and TRBJ1-1; unclear D gene. The CDR3 sequence is 13 residues long. The ends were cut back, 0 bases at V and 1 base at J, with 3 bases in the middle. Per germline, CDR1 WSHSY and CDR2 SAAADI. This CDR3 reads CASSESGNTEAFF. The CDR3 coding sequence is TGCGCCAGCAGTGAGTCTGGGAACACTGAAGCTTTCTTT.

The chain combines TRBV11-2 with TRBJ2-1; D is unclear. CDR1 is SGHAT and CDR2 is FQNNGV in the germline V gene. The V end lost 2 bases, the J end lost 7 bases, and 6 bases lay between the germline ends. The CDR3 extends over 12 amino acids. This chain's CDR3 is CASSLFGNEQFF. The CDR3 coding sequence is TGTGCCAGCAGCTTATTCGGGAATGAGCAGTTCTTC.

The gene calls are TRBV6-1 and TRBJ2-3, with 10 bases identical to TRBD2. This CDR3 has 17 amino acids. CDR1 and CDR2 (germline): MNHNS, SASEGT. V lost 4 bases and J lost 6; bases outside the gene matches: 13. CDR3 amino acids: CASSAGGRTSGADTQYF. DNA of the CDR3: TGTGCCAGCAGTGCCGGCGGGCGGACTAGCGGTGCGGATACGCAGTATTTT.

CDR3 DNA sequence: TGTGCCAGTAGTATAGGGCTTGCGGCGGACCAAGAGACCCAGTACTTC. Translation: CASSIGLAADQETQYF. This chain links TRBV19 with TRBJ2-5; D unclear. The germline V and J ends were trimmed by 1 base and 0 bases, with 12 bases remaining between them. The CDR3 loop spans 16 amino acids. Germline assignment: CDR1 LNHDA and CDR2 SQIVND (reference sequence).

The chain couples TRBV7-9 to TRBJ2-5; 9 bases align to TRBD1. The CDR3 runs to 15 residues. The germline CDR1 and CDR2 sequences are SEHNR and FQNEAQ (reference sequence). V lost 4 bases and J lost 2; bases outside the gene matches: 5. CDR3 bases: TGTGCCAGCAGCTCGACAGGGGGGAGACAAGAGACCCAGTACTTC. Translated, it gives CASSSTGGRQETQYF.

This clone was observed once. The chain couples TRBV7-2 to TRBJ2-2, with 12 positions matching TRBD2. The CDR3 runs 17 residues. V was clipped by 5 bases and J by 0 bases; unmatched bases: 4. Germline V gives CDR1 SGHTA, CDR2 FQGNSA. The CDR3 protein is CASSPGLAGPNTGELFF. The CDR3 region has the DNA TGTGCCAGCAGCCCCGGACTAGCGGGACCGAACACCGGGGAGCTGTTTTTT. Together with reference TRBV7-2 and TRBJ2-2, the CDR3 gives the full variable domain: GAGVSQSPSNKVTEKGKDVELRCDPISGHTALYWYRQSLGQGLEFLIYFQGNSAPDKSGLPSDRFSAERTGGSVSTLTIQRTQQEDSAVYLCASSPGLAGPNTGELFFGEGSRLTVL.

This clone has ten or more counts. The chain is built from TRBV7-8 and TRBJ2-1; maybe TRBD2 (5 bases). This CDR3 spans 14 amino acids. Germline assignment: CDR1 SGHVS and CDR2 FQNEAQ. V lost 2 bases, J lost 8 bases, and 13 bases lay in between. The CDR3 region is CASSLQRDSHEQFF. The DNA for the CDR3 is TGTGCCAGCAGCTTACAGAGGGATAGTCATGAGCAGTTCTTC.

To note about this clone: Other DNA sequences of this sample code for an identical CDR3. CDR3 sequence: CASSFGENQPQHF. CDR3 nucleotides: TGTGCCAGCAGTTTTGGGGAGAATCAGCCCCAGCATTTT. The V and J genes are TRBV28 and TRBJ1-5; D is uncertain. The CDR3 consists of 13 residues. Trimming removed 3 bases from V and 4 bases from J, with 7 bases in between. Germline CDR1 and CDR2: MDHEN and SYDVKM. Combining the CDR3 with reference TRBV28 and TRBJ1-5 gives the whole variable domain DVKVTQSSRYLVKRTGEKVFLECVQDMDHENMFWYRQDPGLGLRLIYFSYDVKMKEKGDIPEGYSVSREKKERFSLILESASTNQTSMYLCASSFGENQPQHFGDGTRLSIL.

There are a few counts of this clone. This chain connects TRBV19 to TRBJ1-2, with no clear D. The ends were cut back, 0 bases at V and 6 bases at J, with 11 bases in the middle. The CDR3 spans 14 residues. From germline, CDR1 is LNHDA and CDR2 SQIVND (reference sequence). CDR3 amino acids: CASSIERQKDGYTF. The DNA for the CDR3 is TGTGCCAGTAGTATAGAAAGGCAAAAGGATGGCTACACCTTC.

V is TRBV25-1 and J is TRBJ2-3, with TRBD2 matching over 9 bases. In germline, CDR1 is MGHDK, CDR2 SYGVNS. This CDR3 has 17 residues. V gave up 2 bases and J gave up 0 bases; unmatched junction bases: 6. The CDR3: CASSENSLAGSTDTQYF. Written as DNA, the CDR3 is TGTGCCAGCAGTGAAAATAGCCTAGCGGGAAGCACAGATACGCAGTATTTT.

The genes are TRBV19 and TRBJ2-1, with 9 bases fitting TRBD2. CDR3 size: 16 residues. Losses at the gene ends were 3 bases for V and 4 bases for J; bases not matched to a gene: 7. Germline lookup yields CDR1 LNHDA and CDR2 SQIVND (reference sequence). CDR3 amino acids: CASSMSAGGFYNEQFF. Here the CDR3 DNA reads TGTGCCAGTAGTATGTCGGCGGGAGGGTTTTACAATGAGCAGTTCTTC.

The V gene is TRBV4-1, the J gene TRBJ1-4; perhaps TRBD1 as D (5 bases). V dropped 1 base and J dropped 7 bases, with 10 bases sitting between them. This CDR3 contains 14 residues. Germline V lookup: CDR1 MGHRA, CDR2 YSYEKL. The CDR3 loop is CASSQAGGGEKLFF. The CDR3 nucleotides read TGCGCCAGCAGCCAAGCGGGGGGAGGTGAAAAACTGTTTTTT.

The chain joins TRBV5-1 to TRBJ2-2; 9 positions agree with TRBD2. Germline CDR1 SGHRS, CDR2 YFSETQ. V trimming: 9 bases; J trimming: 6 bases; junction bases outside the gene matches: 12. There are 15 residues in the CDR3. CDR3: CATKRASGTAGELFF. The DNA of the CDR3 is TGCGCCACCAAACGGGCTAGCGGGACGGCCGGGGAGCTGTTTTTT.

Notes on this clone: Compared with germline, one end of the junction differs, possibly owing to a read error. The chain carries TRBV19 and TRBJ2-5; 8 nucleotides align to TRBD2. Looked up from germline, CDR1 is LNHDA and CDR2 is SQIVND (reference sequence). The CDR3 has 17 amino acids. For the CDR3, the DNA is TGTACCAGTAGTATAGTCCCCCAGGCGGGAGGAAAGGAGACCCAGTACTTC. It specifies CTSSIVPQAGGKETQYF.

The J gene is TRBJ2-2, the V gene TRBV14; 10 positions agree with TRBD2. CDR1 and CDR2 from the germline V gene are SGHDN and FVKESK. The CDR3 totals 17 residues. Losses at the gene ends were 1 base for V and 6 bases for J; bases not matched to a gene: 8. The CDR3 bases are TGTGCCAGCAGCCAAGCACGGCTAGCGGGAGTACCCGGGGAGCTGTTTTTT. Protein product: CASSQARLAGVPGELFF.

There are a few counts of this clone. This chain connects TRBV6-1 to TRBJ2-2; no reliable D call. Germline loops: CDR1 MNHNS, CDR2 SASEGT. V was trimmed by 4 bases and J by 0 bases, leaving 6 bases between them. The CDR3 consists of 14 residues. The CDR3 DNA reads TGTGCCAGCAGTGTAGTATCGAACACCGGGGAGCTGTTTTTT. This sequence encodes CASSVVSNTGELFF.

This clone showed up just once. The chain is built from TRBV4-1 and TRBJ1-4; maybe TRBD1 (6 bases). CDR1 is MGHRA and CDR2 is YSYEKL in the germline V gene. V lost 0 bases to trimming and J lost 4 bases, with 15 bases between them. This CDR3 has 17 residues. CDR3 residues: CASSQDPGGQFNEKLFF. CDR3 DNA sequence: TGCGCCAGCAGCCAAGACCCAGGAGGACAGTTTAATGAAAAACTGTTTTTT.